This entry features one TCR beta chain sequence. Method: immunoSEQ multiplex PCR; TCRdb's copy keeps in-frame clones and lacks some. The table shows 70,000 to 75,000 clones, with 85% to 90% occurring only once. This sample stems from a study of control samples from healthy donors and cancer patients. Sequenced material: PBMCs. This clonotype originated in a man in his sixties with lung cancer.

CDR3 bases: TGTGCCAGCTCCCTTAGAAACACCGGGGAGCTGTTTTTT. Translation: CASSLRNTGELFF. This rearrangement joins TRBV12-3 or TRBV12-4 to TRBJ2-2; D uncertain. Trimming removed 8 bases at V and 2 bases at J, with 9 bases between. The CDR3 sequence is 13 residues long.